This passage covers 15 T cell receptor beta chains from one sample sequenced in a study of blood T cell repertoires in COVID-19. Sequenced by immunoSEQ multiplex PCR; TCRdb stores in-frame clones only, minus some. The data show 150,000 to 200,000 clones, with around 84% seen just once and approximately 2.5% held by the top ten. The sequencing input was peripheral blood. All receptors come from a man aged 40-50 years with active or convalescent COVID-19.

V is TRBV14 and J is TRBJ2-7; tentatively, D is TRBD2 (6 bases). The CDR3 spans 15 residues. Trimming removed 4 bases from V and 2 bases from J, with 15 bases in between. Germline V CDR1 and CDR2: SGHDN, FVKESK. CDR3 amino acids: CASSLRGRGTYEQYF. The CDR3 nucleotides are TGTGCCAGCAGCCTAAGAGGGCGGGGTACCTACGAGCAGTACTTC.

The rearrangement joins TRBV7-9 to TRBJ2-7; 8 nucleotides match TRBD2. In germline, CDR1 is SEHNR, CDR2 FQNEAQ (reference sequence). J gave up 0 bases and V 5 bases, and 12 bases lay outside the gene matches. This CDR3 has 17 residues. DNA for the CDR3: TGTGCCAGCAGCCCTTGGGAAATGGCGGGGGGCTCCTACGAGCAGTACTTC. Translated: CASSPWEMAGGSYEQYF.

J is TRBJ1-5 and V is TRBV19; TRBD1 matches 10 bases. The trim removed 5 bases at V and 2 bases at J, leaving 3 bases unmatched. Germline V gene sequence: CDR1 LNHDA, CDR2 SQIVND (reference sequence). The CDR3 has 15 amino acids. The CDR3 sequence: CASSADRGRNQPQHF. CDR3 nucleotide sequence: TGTGCCAGTAGTGCCGACAGGGGGCGCAATCAGCCCCAGCATTTT.

V and J are TRBV18 and TRBJ1-1, with 9 nucleotides matching TRBD1. V dropped 3 bases and J dropped 7; count of bases not matched to a gene: 9. Germline CDR1 is KGHSH and CDR2 is LQKENI. CDR3 length equals 15 residues. The CDR3: CASSPGQGKAGEAFF. CDR3 nucleotides: TGTGCCAGCTCACCGGGACAGGGAAAAGCGGGTGAAGCTTTCTTT.

The table lists this clone with a count of one. DNA for the CDR3: TGCGCCAGCAGCTTTAGCGGGGGTGAGCAGTTCTTC. Amino acids: CASSFSGGEQFF. This chain connects TRBV5-1 to TRBJ2-1, with 9 bases lining up with TRBD2. CDR3 length equals 12 residues. The V and J ends lost 2 bases and 9 bases, in that order; junction bases with no gene match: 0. CDR1 is SGHRS, CDR2 YFSETQ, per germline.

V is TRBV5-1 and J is TRBJ2-7; perhaps TRBD1 as D (6 bases). From germline, CDR1 is SGHRS and CDR2 YFSETQ. This CDR3 is built from 13 residues. V was pared by 0 bases and J by 4 bases, with 8 bases between. The CDR3 sequence: CASSLGQVYEQYF. As DNA, the CDR3 is TGCGCCAGCAGCTTGGGACAGGTGTACGAGCAGTACTTC.

The chain combines TRBV11-3 with TRBJ1-1; perhaps TRBD1 as D (6 bases). The CDR3 has 13 amino acids. Germline values: CDR1 SGHNT, CDR2 YENEEA. V lost 5 bases and J 1 base, leaving 8 bases between the germline ends. This chain's CDR3 is CASSRQENTEAFF. In DNA form, the CDR3 reads TGTGCCAGCAGCCGACAGGAGAACACTGAAGCTTTCTTT.

V and J are TRBV5-5 and TRBJ1-3, with a weak D call TRBD1 (6 bases). Germline-derived CDR1 and CDR2 are SGHKS and YYEKEE (reference sequence). V lost 4 bases to trimming and J lost 0 bases, with 14 bases between them. The CDR3 runs to 16 residues. The CDR3 sequence: CASSGGSPFSGNTIYF. The CDR3 region has the DNA TGTGCCAGCAGCGGGGGCAGCCCTTTCTCTGGAAACACCATATATTTT.

This clone appeared a few times. V gene TRBV28 combines with J gene TRBJ2-3; 11 bases agree with TRBD2. The CDR3 has 18 residues. CDR1 and CDR2 (germline): MDHEN, SYDVKM. V gave up 2 bases and J gave up 2 bases; unmatched junction bases: 9. In DNA, the CDR3 is TGTGCCAGCAGTTTAGGTCTAGCGGGGGGAACCCTCACAGATACGCAGTATTTT. Translated: CASSLGLAGGTLTDTQYF.

This clone was picked up one time. This chain connects TRBV27 to TRBJ2-7; TRBD1 is a possible D gene (6 bases). The V and J ends lost 3 bases and 2 bases respectively, with 14 bases between them. Germline CDR1 and CDR2: MNHEY and SMNVEV (reference sequence). This CDR3 is 15 amino acids long. The CDR3 spells CASSFGRGPTYEQYF. The CDR3 DNA reads as TGTGCCAGCAGTTTCGGCAGGGGTCCAACCTACGAGCAGTACTTC.

V gene TRBV27 combines with J gene TRBJ2-7, with 7 bases identical to TRBD1. The CDR3 contains 15 residues. J lost 3 bases, V lost 3 bases, and 8 bases had no gene match. Germline CDR1 is MNHEY and CDR2 is SMNVEV (reference sequence). CDR3 sequence (DNA): TGTGCCAGCAGTTTGAGACAGGGAGTTATCTACGAGCAGTACTTC. It encodes CASSLRQGVIYEQYF.

The chain uses TRBV2 and TRBJ2-5; TRBD2 matches at 7 bases. Germline CDR1 reads SNHLY; CDR2 reads FYNNEI. This CDR3 is built from 13 residues. The trim removed 7 bases at V and 4 bases at J, leaving 6 bases unmatched. The CDR3 here is CASTGLAAETQYF. CDR3 bases: TGTGCCAGCACGGGCCTAGCGGCAGAGACCCAGTACTTC.

This clone was seen a single time. The V call is TRBV2, the J call TRBJ2-5; 7 nucleotides match TRBD2. The ends lost 8 bases at V and 4 bases at J; junction bases unmatched: 7. Germline-derived CDR1 and CDR2 are SNHLY and FYNNEI. This CDR3 comprises 13 residues. The CDR3 sequence is CASSTGGGETQYF. Written as DNA, the CDR3 is TGTGCCAGCTCAACGGGGGGTGGAGAGACCCAGTACTTC.

J is TRBJ1-2 and V is TRBV19; weak D call: TRBD1 (6 bases). This CDR3 is built from 13 residues. Trimming pared 7 bases from V and 8 bases from J, leaving 17 bases between. The V gene's germline CDR1 is LNHDA and CDR2 SQIVND (reference sequence). CDR3 region: CASTPDRGGGYTF. The CDR3 DNA reads TGTGCCAGTACCCCTGACCGAGGGGGAGGCTACACCTTC.

V and J are TRBV6-6 and TRBJ2-4; the D gene is possibly TRBD1 (6 bases). V dropped 0 bases and J dropped 1 base, with 10 bases sitting between them. Germline V CDR1 and CDR2: MNHNY, SVGAGI (reference sequence). The CDR3 length is 16 residues. The CDR3 sequence: CASSYSGGGAKNIQYF. The CDR3 bases are TGTGCCAGCAGTTACTCAGGGGGTGGGGCCAAAAACATTCAGTACTTC.